This TCR beta chain was captured by sequencing in a study of T cells in Graves' hyperthyroidism and ophthalmopathy. Between the trimmed V and J ends, which lost 1 base and 11 bases, there was a span of 14 bases. The CDR3 totals 13 residues. Germline loops: CDR1 SGHAT, CDR2 FQNNGV. Amplification yielded TCR beta CDR3 regions, with RNA transcripts as the source. The study used the HTBI primer set for a first-round RT-PCR of the TCR CDR3. TCRdb re-analysed the multiplex PCR reads in MiXCR, keeping a single row per CDR3 protein. The sample carries roughly 530,000 distinct CDR3 sequences, roughly a sixth recorded once.

The chain is built from TRBV11-2 and TRBJ1-1, with D perhaps TRBD1 (6 bases). The sample taken for sequencing was blood. The sequence was collected from a woman aged 18-35 years with Graves' ophthalmopathy. The CDR3 is CASSLGGGLRAFF. CDR3 sequence (DNA): TGTGCCAGCAGCTTAGGTGGGGGGCTGCGGGCTTTCTTT.